The 13 T cell receptor beta chains below were found in one sample sequenced in a study of beta chain features in type 1 diabetes. The entirety of the isolated RNA underwent reverse transcription, so expressed TCRB transcripts were sequenced. The data were produced by immunoSEQ multiplex PCR, yet TCRdb's version contains in-frame clones alone and is incomplete. The top ten clones hold approximately 0.038% of a sample with a few hundred thousand clones, approximately 15% of them seen once. The sequencing sample was made of naive CD4+ T cells from blood. All receptors come from a young man in good health.

The rearrangement links TRBV11-3 to TRBJ1-4, with 8 nucleotides matching TRBD1. V shed 4 bases and J 5 bases; nucleotides not matched to a gene: 9. Germline V lookup: CDR1 SGHNT, CDR2 YENEEA. This CDR3 is 16 amino acids long. DNA of the CDR3: TGTGCCAGCAGCTCCGGGACAGGCAGGAGGAATGAAAAACTGTTTTTT. It encodes CASSSGTGRRNEKLFF.

This clone was picked up a small number of times. The chain carries TRBV29-1 and TRBJ2-1; a weak D match, TRBD1 (5 bases). The V end lost 4 bases, the J end lost 2 bases, and 15 bases lay between the germline ends. The CDR3 is 15 residues long. CDR1 and CDR2 from the germline V gene are SQVTM and ANQGSEA. The CDR3 region is CSVVLQGAAYNEQFF. The CDR3 nucleotides read TGCAGCGTTGTGCTTCAAGGGGCAGCCTACAATGAGCAGTTCTTC.

The rearrangement uses TRBV6-5 and TRBJ2-3; D is ambiguous. This CDR3 has 15 amino acids. Per germline, CDR1 MNHEY and CDR2 SVGAGI. Trimming shortened V by 2 bases and J by 0 bases, and 9 bases separated the two germline ends. The CDR3 coding sequence is TGTGCCAGCAGTTACAGTGACCAAAGCACAGATACGCAGTATTTT. Its protein is CASSYSDQSTDTQYF.

This clone turned up a few times. Other nucleotide sequences from this sample produce the same CDR3. V gene TRBV29-1 combines with J gene TRBJ2-2; D remains unclear. The CDR3 has 13 residues. Germline assignment: CDR1 SQVTM and CDR2 ANQGSEA. V gave up 2 bases and J gave up 0 bases, with 4 bases separating them. The CDR3 nucleotides are TGCAGCGTTGAAATGACGAACACCGGGGAGCTGTTTTTT. Its translation is CSVEMTNTGELFF.

The V and J genes are TRBV4-1 and TRBJ2-7; D gene unclear. Germline-derived CDR1 and CDR2 are MGHRA and YSYEKL. V was cut by 3 bases and J by 1 base, with 7 bases left in between. CDR3 size: 13 residues. CDR3 amino acids: CASSHLSSYEQYF. CDR3 in DNA: TGCGCCAGCAGCCATTTGAGTTCCTACGAGCAGTACTTC.

This clone showed up just a few times. The chain uses TRBV5-4 and TRBJ1-2; D is uncertain. The CDR3 totals 13 residues. V was cut by 4 bases and J by 3 bases, with 10 bases left in between. Germline V gene data show CDR1 as SGHNT and CDR2 as YYREEE (reference sequence). CDR3 protein: CASSESYDYGYTF. The CDR3 nucleotides are TGTGCCAGCAGCGAGAGCTATGACTATGGCTACACCTTC.

The table lists this clone with a few counts. V usage is TRBV4-1 and J usage is TRBJ1-2, with D uncertain. Trimming shortened V by 10 bases and J by 6 bases, and 15 bases separated the two germline ends. The CDR3 has 12 amino acids. Germline loops: CDR1 MGHRA, CDR2 YSYEKL. CDR3 bases: TGCGCCACCCTGGCAGAAAAGGATGGCTACACCTTC. It yields the protein CATLAEKDGYTF.

This clone showed up many times. The V call is TRBV13, the J call TRBJ2-5; a possible D gene is TRBD2 (5 bases). CDR3 size: 14 residues. CDR1 and CDR2 (germline): PRHDT, FYEKMQ (reference sequence). Trimming removed 5 bases from V and 1 base from J, with 11 bases in between. The chain's CDR3 is CASSLTGVQETQYF. The CDR3 DNA follows: TGTGCCAGCAGCCTCACCGGGGTCCAAGAGACCCAGTACTTC.

This clone was seen a few times. The genes are TRBV5-4 and TRBJ2-7; the D gene could be TRBD1 or TRBD2 (7 bases each). The length of the CDR3 is 12 residues. V was trimmed by 6 bases and J by 7 bases, leaving 14 bases between them. Germline CDR1 and CDR2: SGHNT and YYREEE (reference sequence). The CDR3 nucleotides are TGTGCCAGCAACAGACAGGGAGGGGAGCAGTACTTC. Its protein is CASNRQGGEQYF.

This clone was counted only a few times. The chain uses TRBV14 and TRBJ2-1; D is ambiguous. The V end lost 1 base, the J end lost 8 bases, and 6 bases lay between the germline ends. The V gene's germline CDR1 is SGHDN and CDR2 FVKESK. The CDR3 sequence is 12 residues long. The CDR3 DNA reads TGTGCCAGCAGCCAAGGGGGATATGAGCAGTTCTTC. This translates into CASSQGGYEQFF.

A few counts support this clone. The rearrangement joins TRBV28 to TRBJ2-3; 9 bases map to TRBD2. This CDR3 has 13 amino acids. Germline trimming cut 1 base from V and 9 bases from J; bases unmatched to any gene: 2. Germline loops: CDR1 MDHEN, CDR2 SYDVKM. The CDR3 region is CASSLSSGVTQYF. The CDR3, as DNA: TGTGCCAGCAGTTTATCTAGCGGGGTGACGCAGTATTTT.

The V gene is TRBV5-8, the J gene TRBJ2-6; the D is unclear. The germline V gene has CDR1 SGHTS and CDR2 YDEGEE. CDR3 size: 17 residues. Trimming shortened V by 1 base and J by 0 bases, and 11 bases separated the two germline ends. CDR3 sequence reads: CASSLLVTSSGANVLTF. The DNA of the CDR3 is TGTGCCAGCAGCTTGTTGGTGACGAGCTCTGGGGCCAACGTCCTGACTTTC.

The chain joins TRBV9 to TRBJ1-2; 9 positions agree with TRBD1. From germline, CDR1 is SGDLS and CDR2 YYNGEE. The CDR3 loop spans 15 amino acids. Trimming removed 4 bases from V and 7 bases from J; junction bases left unmatched: 11. CDR3 region: CASSIQGAPVGGYTF. The CDR3 nucleotides read TGTGCCAGCAGCATACAGGGGGCCCCCGTAGGTGGCTACACCTTC.